This TCR beta chain emerged from a study of cytomegalovirus exposure and HLA in healthy donors. Study conclusions and caveats: Accurate prediction of most subjects' HLA-A and HLA-B alleles from TCR beta sequences was reported.

This CDR3 comprises 16 residues. J lost 0 bases, V lost 4 bases, and 5 bases had no gene match. CDR1 is LNHDA and CDR2 is SQIVND in the germline V gene (reference sequence). A multiplex PCR was run with 60 Vbeta primers and 13 Jbeta primers. The data were produced by immunoSEQ multiplex PCR, yet TCRdb's version contains in-frame clones alone and is incomplete. The profile covers fewer than 45,000 clones, with roughly three quarters appearing a single time and 8% to 9% taken by the ten largest. On this clone: Its specificity is unknown.

Sequenced material: PBMCs. The receptor was isolated from a woman under 40 in good health and CMV-seropositive. The rearrangement uses TRBV19 and TRBJ1-4; TRBD1 matches 7 bases. CDR3 in amino acids: CASSTGQHATNEKLFF. Written as DNA, the CDR3 is TGTGCCAGTAGTACGGGACAGCATGCAACTAATGAAAAACTGTTTTTT.